The clone carrying this TCR beta chain was picked up a small number of times. Its target is not known. This record belongs to a study of T cell repertoires in cytomegalovirus infection. The wider study: It can be stated that public TCR beta signatures indicated CMV infection as well as a matching HLA type.

Findings and caveats of the study: Based on cumulative public TCR beta family frequency, carriers of CMV plus the relevant HLA were identified. Predominance within the ex vivo response was attributable to HLA-C-restricted CMV-specific TCR beta clonotypes.

TCRdb reprocessed the reads via MiXCR and lists one record per CDR3 protein. The sample has roughly 230,000 distinct CDR3 sequences; about a sixth are singletons. In germline, CDR1 is SNHLY, CDR2 FYNNEI. This CDR3 contains 14 residues. V dropped 9 bases and J dropped 4; count of bases not matched to a gene: 8. The sequence was obtained from a human donor in good health (CMV status not recorded). Some clones in this sample may be carry-over from other donors' samples. Material for sequencing was CD8+ T cells from PBMCs. The rearrangement uses TRBV2 and TRBJ2-1; 8 bases match TRBD1. This chain's CDR3 is CASQDRDFYNEQFF. The CDR3 bases are TGTGCCAGTCAGGACAGGGATTTTTACAATGAGCAGTTCTTC.